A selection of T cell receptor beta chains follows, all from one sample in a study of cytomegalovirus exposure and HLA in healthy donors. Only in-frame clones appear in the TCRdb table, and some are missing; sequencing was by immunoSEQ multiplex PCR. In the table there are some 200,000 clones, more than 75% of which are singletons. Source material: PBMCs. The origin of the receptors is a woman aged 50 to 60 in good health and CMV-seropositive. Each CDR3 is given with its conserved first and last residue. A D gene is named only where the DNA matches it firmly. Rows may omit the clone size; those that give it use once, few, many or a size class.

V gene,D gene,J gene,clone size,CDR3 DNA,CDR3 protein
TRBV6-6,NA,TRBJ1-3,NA,TGTGCCAGCAGTCCGAACGGACTAAACACCATATATTTT,CASSPNGLNTIYF
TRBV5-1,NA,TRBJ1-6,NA,TGCGCCAGCAGCGGGGATGGGGGGGCCAACTCCTATAATTCACCCCTCCACTTT,CASSGDGGANSYNSPLHF
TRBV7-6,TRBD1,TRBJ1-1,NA,TGTGCCAGCAGACAGTCCCCGGGACAGGACACTGAAGCTTTCTTT,CASRQSPGQDTEAFF
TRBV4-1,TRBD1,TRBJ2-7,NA,TGCGCCAGCAGCCAGTCTGGACAGGCCTTGTACTACGAGCAGTACTTC,CASSQSGQALYYEQYF
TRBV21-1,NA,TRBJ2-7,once,TGTGCCAGCGGAAACAGGGGAAACGAGCAGTACTTC,CASGNRGNEQYF
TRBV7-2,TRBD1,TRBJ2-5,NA,TGTGCCAGCAGCCCACGGGACAGAAAAGAGACCCAGTACTTC,CASSPRDRKETQYF
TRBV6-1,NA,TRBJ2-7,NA,TGTGCCAGCAGTGAGCAGTCCTTCATTTACGAGCAGTACTTC,CASSEQSFIYEQYF
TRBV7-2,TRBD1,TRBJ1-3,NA,TGTGCCAGCAGCCCAGTTACAGGGGGCGGAAACACCATATATTTT,CASSPVTGGGNTIYF
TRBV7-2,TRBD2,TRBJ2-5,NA,TGTGCCAGCAGCATTATAGCGGGGGGCGGGCAAGAGACCCAGTACTTC,CASSIIAGGGQETQYF
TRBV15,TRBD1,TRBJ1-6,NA,TGTGCCACCAGCAGATCCAGACAGGGGTGGAGTTCACCCCTCCACTTT,CATSRSRQGWSSPLHF
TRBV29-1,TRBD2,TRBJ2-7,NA,TGCAGCGTTGTTGGCGGGGGGTCCTACGAGCAGTACTTC,CSVVGGGSYEQYF
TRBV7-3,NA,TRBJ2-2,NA,TGTGCCAGCAGCTTAACGGGAGCTAAGGATAGCGGGGAGCTGTTTTTT,CASSLTGAKDSGELFF
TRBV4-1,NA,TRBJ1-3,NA,TGCGCCAGCAGCCAAGCGGCGTTGGGGGGGATGCCGGGGGACACCATATATTTT,CASSQAALGGMPGDTIYF
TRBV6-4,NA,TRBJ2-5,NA,TGTGCCAGCAGCCCCGGGCAGGGAAAGACCCAGTACTTC,CASSPGQGKTQYF
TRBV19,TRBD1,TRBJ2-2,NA,TGTGCCAGTAGGCGCGGACAGGGACGAGGCACCGGGGAGCTGTTTTTT,CASRRGQGRGTGELFF
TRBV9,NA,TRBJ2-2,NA,TGTGCCAGCAGCGTAGTCCCCGGCGGGGAGCTGTTTTTT,CASSVVPGGELFF
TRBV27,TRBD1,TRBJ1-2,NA,TGTGCCGGCAGCCAGGGGACAGGGGCTGGCTACACCTTC,CAGSQGTGAGYTF
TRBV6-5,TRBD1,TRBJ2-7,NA,TGTGCCAGCAGTCGTGGGACAGGGGGCCCCTACGAGCAGTACTTC,CASSRGTGGPYEQYF
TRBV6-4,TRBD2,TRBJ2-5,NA,TGTGCCAGCAGTGTGAACGGGGGGGCCGGAGAGACCCAGTACTTC,CASSVNGGAGETQYF
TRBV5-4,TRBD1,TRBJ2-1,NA,TGTGCCAGCAGCCGGACAGGGATGGGTCCGTCCTACAATGAGCAGTTCTTC,CASSRTGMGPSYNEQFF
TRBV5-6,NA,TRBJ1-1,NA,TGTGCCAGCAGCCCCCTAGGAGCAGGGCCGATCACTGAAGCTTTCTTT,CASSPLGAGPITEAFF
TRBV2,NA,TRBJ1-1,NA,TGTGCCAGCAGAGGCGAGGACACTGAAGCTTTCTTT,CASRGEDTEAFF